This T cell receptor (beta chain) was documented in a study of T cell responses to AZD1222 COVID-19 vaccine. Regarding the study as a whole: Across the whole spike, CD4 TCRs peaked at regions 160-218 and 743-854. The study identified only a handful of AZD1222 recipients as seropositive at baseline. White British ancestry dominated among donors, who included more females, and clonal diversity was possibly underestimated.

V trimming: 0 bases; J trimming: 3 bases; junction bases outside the gene matches: 2. CDR1 and CDR2 from the germline V gene are SGHDT and YYEEEE. The CDR3 has 14 residues. In regard to this clone: The target antigen is unknown.

Measured with immunoSEQ multiplex PCR; TCRdb has only the in-frame clones, and not every one. The sample lists some 100,000 clones; 80% to 95% were seen once. The rearrangement links TRBV5-6 to TRBJ2-7, with 8 bases matching TRBD1. This specimen consisted of peripheral blood, obtained on day 0 of AZD1222 vaccination. The receptor comes from an adult in good health. For the CDR3, the DNA is TGTGCCAGCAGCTTGGGACAGGGGTTCTACGAGCAGTACTTC. Translated, it gives CASSLGQGFYEQYF.